These 18 T cell receptor beta chains share one sample of origin, sequenced in a study of blood T cell repertoires in COVID-19. Profiling relied on immunoSEQ multiplex PCR, and the TCRdb table lists in-frame clones only, not all of them. The data hold tens of thousands of clones, with more than 70% observed a single time. Sequenced sample: peripheral blood. Every receptor here comes from a man of 80 years or more with active COVID-19.

The V call is TRBV5-4, the J call TRBJ2-1; D perhaps matches TRBD2 (5 bases). The CDR3 is 14 amino acids. Germline CDR1 and CDR2: SGHNT and YYREEE (reference sequence). V lost 2 bases to trimming and J lost 7 bases, with 13 bases between them. The CDR3 DNA reads TGTGCCAGCAGCTTTTCCCGCGGAGGAAATGAGCAGTTCTTC. Protein sequence: CASSFSRGGNEQFF. Full variable domain (outside the CDR3, taken from reference TRBV5-4 and TRBJ2-1): ETGVTQSPTHLIKTRGQQVTLRCSSQSGHNTVSWYQQALGQGPQFIFQYYREEENGRGNFPPRFSGLQFPNYSSELNVNALELDDSALYLCASSFSRGGNEQFFGPGTRLTVL.

The genes are TRBV10-3 and TRBJ2-2; D possibly corresponds to TRBD2 (5 bases). The CDR3 spans 14 residues. Trimming shortened V by 11 bases and J by 7 bases, and 20 bases separated the two germline ends. Germline loops: CDR1 ENHRY, CDR2 SYGVKD. This CDR3 is CASRTWDEGGELFF. The DNA for the CDR3 is TGTGCCTCGCGGACTTGGGATGAAGGCGGGGAGCTGTTTTTT.

This chain joins TRBV5-4 and TRBJ2-3; TRBD1 matches at 7 bases. The junction had 10 bases not matched to a gene; V was cut back by 5 bases and J by 4 bases. Germline V gene lookup returns CDR1 SGHNT and CDR2 YYREEE (reference sequence). The length of the CDR3 is 15 residues. The CDR3: CASRPGTEGPDTQYF. The CDR3 region has the DNA TGTGCCAGCAGACCCGGGACAGAAGGTCCAGATACGCAGTATTTT.

A remark on this clone: In the same sample, other DNA sequences code for this CDR3. This chain connects TRBV6-1 to TRBJ1-6; D is undetermined. V lost 3 bases and J 10 bases, leaving 16 bases between the germline ends. The CDR3 loop spans 15 amino acids. CDR1 is MNHNS and CDR2 is SASEGT in the germline V gene. The CDR3: CASSEAPGTRSPLHF. The CDR3, as DNA: TGTGCCAGCAGTGAGGCGCCGGGTACTCGGTCACCCCTCCACTTT.

This rearrangement joins TRBV9 to TRBJ1-2; 7 bases are a match to TRBD1. V lost 0 bases, J lost 4 bases, and 6 bases stayed unmatched. CDR1 and CDR2 from the germline V gene are SGDLS and YYNGEE. The CDR3 spans 15 residues. The CDR3: CASSVDPGGIYGYTF. The CDR3, as DNA: TGTGCCAGCAGCGTAGACCCAGGGGGGATCTATGGCTACACCTTC.

J is TRBJ2-7 and V is TRBV11-2; TRBD1 matches at 9 bases. This CDR3 has 13 amino acids. Germline V gives CDR1 SGHAT, CDR2 FQNNGV. Trimming removed 4 bases from V and 9 bases from J; junction bases left unmatched: 7. This chain's CDR3 is CASSWGQGNLQYF. In nucleotides, the CDR3 is TGTGCCAGCAGCTGGGGACAGGGAAATTTGCAGTACTTC.

On this clone: At the DNA level, this CDR3 is encoded by other sequences in the same sample as well. The chain couples TRBV9 to TRBJ1-5; 9 bases align to TRBD1. CDR1 is SGDLS and CDR2 is YYNGEE in the germline V gene. V was clipped by 2 bases and J by 6 bases; unmatched bases: 3. CDR3 length: 14 residues. This CDR3 reads CASSVGQGSQPQHF. The CDR3 DNA reads as TGTGCCAGCAGCGTGGGACAGGGCTCTCAGCCCCAGCATTTT.

This chain links TRBV28 with TRBJ2-7, with 10 bases matching TRBD2. Germline loops: CDR1 MDHEN, CDR2 SYDVKM. After removal of 9 bases from V and 7 bases from J, the junction contained 12 bases not matched to a gene. The CDR3 is made up of 14 amino acids. CDR3 sequence (DNA): TGTGCCAGTCTACTAGCGGGGAGAGGTCGTGAGCAGTACTTC. It specifies CASLLAGRGREQYF.

The genes are TRBV7-2 and TRBJ1-2; TRBD1 aligns across 7 bases. In germline, CDR1 is SGHTA, CDR2 FQGNSA. With V trimmed by 3 bases and J by 8 bases, 15 bases remained unmatched. This CDR3 comprises 16 residues. This CDR3 is CASSLRITDRLSGYTF. The CDR3 coding sequence is TGTGCCAGCAGCTTGAGGATAACGGACAGGTTAAGCGGCTACACCTTC.

The chain joins TRBV2 to TRBJ2-7, with 9 bases that match TRBD1. CDR3 length: 14 residues. With V trimmed by 7 bases and J by 5 bases, 9 bases remained unmatched. CDR1 is SNHLY, CDR2 FYNNEI, per germline. The CDR3 region is CASNPGTGLNEQYF. The CDR3 nucleotides read TGTGCCAGCAACCCCGGGACAGGGTTGAACGAGCAGTACTTC.

The rearrangement uses TRBV30 and TRBJ2-7; TRBD2 agrees at 10 bases. Unmatched junction bases numbered 7, after V lost 2 bases and J lost 0 bases. The germline V gene has CDR1 GTSNPN and CDR2 SVGIG (reference sequence). The CDR3 runs 16 residues. The CDR3 spells CAWSRLGTSASYEQYF. The CDR3 DNA follows: TGTGCCTGGAGTCGTCTGGGGACTAGCGCCTCCTACGAGCAGTACTTC.

The CDR3 sequence is CASSEYGSYEQYF. CDR3 bases: TGTGCCAGCAGTGAATATGGCAGCTACGAGCAGTACTTC. The rearrangement links TRBV6-1 to TRBJ2-7; D uncertain. CDR1 is MNHNS, CDR2 SASEGT, per germline. Trimming stripped 2 bases from V and 3 bases from J, with 8 bases between. The CDR3 length is 13 residues.

The chain carries TRBV19 and TRBJ1-1; perhaps TRBD1 as D (6 bases). CDR3 length: 12 residues. In germline, CDR1 is LNHDA, CDR2 SQIVND (reference sequence). Trimming shortened V by 7 bases and J by 11 bases, and 17 bases separated the two germline ends. The CDR3 reads CASTQGTGPAFF. DNA for the CDR3: TGTGCCAGTACCCAAGGTACAGGGCCGGCTTTCTTT.

The chain recombines TRBV7-2 with TRBJ1-6; 8 nucleotides match TRBD1. CDR3 size: 15 residues. Germline trimming cut 0 bases from V and 10 bases from J; bases unmatched to any gene: 5. In germline, CDR1 is SGHTA, CDR2 FQGNSA. DNA for the CDR3: TGTGCCAGCAGCTTAGCTAGGACAGGGATATCACCCCTCCACTTT. Translating it yields CASSLARTGISPLHF.

V is TRBV28 and J is TRBJ2-1, with 12 bases fitting TRBD2. V dropped 4 bases and J dropped 15; count of bases not matched to a gene: 13. Germline V gives CDR1 MDHEN, CDR2 SYDVKM. This CDR3 has 15 amino acids. In DNA, the CDR3 is TGTGCCAGCAGTTCCACAGCCCTAGCGGGAGGGGATTCGTTCTTC. Translated: CASSSTALAGGDSFF. Using reference TRBV28 and TRBJ2-1 for the parts outside the CDR3, the full variable domain is DVKVTQSSRYLVKRTGEKVFLECVQDMDHENMFWYRQDPGLGLRLIYFSYDVKMKEKGDIPEGYSVSREKKERFSLILESASTNQTSMYLCASSSTALAGGDSFFGPGTRLTVL.

The chain carries TRBV5-6 and TRBJ1-1; 9 bases agree with TRBD1. Germline CDR1 and CDR2: SGHDT and YYEEEE. The CDR3 runs to 14 residues. V trimming: 3 bases; J trimming: 4 bases; junction bases outside the gene matches: 4. The CDR3 nucleotides are TGTGCCAGCAGCTGGGGACAGGGAGGCACTGAAGCTTTCTTT. Amino acid sequence: CASSWGQGGTEAFF.

The chain joins TRBV7-2 to TRBJ1-2; D may be TRBD1 (5 bases). The ends were cut back, 2 bases at V and 0 bases at J, with 7 bases in the middle. This CDR3 contains 14 residues. The germline gives CDR1 SGHTA, CDR2 FQGNSA. In DNA, the CDR3 is TGTGCCAGCAGCTTACAGGGCGCTAACTATGGCTACACCTTC. Its translation is CASSLQGANYGYTF.

The J gene is TRBJ2-5, the V gene TRBV7-3; 7 bases align to TRBD2. In germline, CDR1 is SGHTA, CDR2 FQGTGA. This CDR3 spans 14 amino acids. J gave up 2 bases and V 5 bases, and 5 bases lay outside the gene matches. The CDR3 DNA is TGTGCCAGCAGCCCAAGCGGGACGCAAGAGACCCAGTACTTC. This sequence encodes CASSPSGTQETQYF.